This T cell receptor (beta chain) was found in a study of T-cell memory formation after mild COVID-19. The study's findings and limits: While clones contracting from day 15 to 85 were balanced between CD4 and CD8, later expanders leaned CD4+.

About this clonotype itself: Antigen unknown.

This CDR3 has 13 residues. V was clipped by 0 bases and J by 7 bases, with 5 bases between them. CDR1 and CDR2 (germline): KGHDR, SFDVKD. MiXCR was run by TCRdb on the 5' RACE reads, yielding one entry per CDR3 protein. The repertoire holds approximately 210,000 distinct CDR3 sequences, with roughly 30% as singletons. The chain joins TRBV24-1 to TRBJ2-2; D call uncertain. The receptor was isolated from an adult woman who had mild COVID-19 (a few samples of this study predate the infection). Cell type and time point are not known. Sequencing was performed on PBMCs or a T cell subset sorted from them (not recorded which). The CDR3 reads CATSDLSGGELFF. The CDR3, as DNA: TGTGCCACCAGTGATTTGTCGGGCGGGGAGCTGTTTTTT.